This TCR beta chain emerged from a study of blood T cell repertoires in COVID-19. Clones were read by immunoSEQ multiplex PCR, and TCRdb kept only the in-frame ones, dropping some. Of under 300,000 clones in the sample, around four fifths were seen once. CDR1 is SGHNT and CDR2 is YENEEA in the germline V gene. V lost 0 bases and J lost 4; bases outside the gene matches: 6. The CDR3 loop spans 17 amino acids. Sequenced sample: peripheral blood. V usage is TRBV11-3 and J usage is TRBJ2-3, with 11 bases lining up with TRBD1. The receptor's source is a man aged 50-59 years with acute or convalescent COVID-19. The CDR3 bases are TGTGCCAGCAGCTTAGATGGACAGGGGGCAGGGGCAGATACGCAGTATTTT. It translates to CASSLDGQGAGADTQYF. Full variable domain (remainder filled in from reference TRBV11-3 and TRBJ2-3): EAGVVQSPRYKIIEKKQPVAFWCNPISGHNTLYWYLQNLGQGPELLIRYENEEAVDDSQLPKDRFSAERLKGVDSTLKIQPAELGDSAVYLCASSLDGQGAGADTQYFGPGTRLTVL.